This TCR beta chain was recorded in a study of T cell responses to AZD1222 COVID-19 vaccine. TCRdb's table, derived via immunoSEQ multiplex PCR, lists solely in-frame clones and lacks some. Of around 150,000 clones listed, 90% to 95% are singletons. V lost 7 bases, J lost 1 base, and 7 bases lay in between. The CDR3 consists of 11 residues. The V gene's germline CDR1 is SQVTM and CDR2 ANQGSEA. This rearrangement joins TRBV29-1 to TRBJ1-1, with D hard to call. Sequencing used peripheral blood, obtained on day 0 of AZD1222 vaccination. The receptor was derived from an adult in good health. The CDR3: CSGWGNTEAFF. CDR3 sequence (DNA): TGCAGCGGGTGGGGGAACACTGAAGCTTTCTTT. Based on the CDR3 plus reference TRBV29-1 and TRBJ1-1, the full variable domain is SAVISQKPSRDICQRGTSLTIQCQVDSQVTMMFWYRQQPGQSLTLIATANQGSEATYESGFVIDKFPISRPNLTFSTLTVSNMSPEDSSIYLCSGWGNTEAFFGQGTRLTVV.